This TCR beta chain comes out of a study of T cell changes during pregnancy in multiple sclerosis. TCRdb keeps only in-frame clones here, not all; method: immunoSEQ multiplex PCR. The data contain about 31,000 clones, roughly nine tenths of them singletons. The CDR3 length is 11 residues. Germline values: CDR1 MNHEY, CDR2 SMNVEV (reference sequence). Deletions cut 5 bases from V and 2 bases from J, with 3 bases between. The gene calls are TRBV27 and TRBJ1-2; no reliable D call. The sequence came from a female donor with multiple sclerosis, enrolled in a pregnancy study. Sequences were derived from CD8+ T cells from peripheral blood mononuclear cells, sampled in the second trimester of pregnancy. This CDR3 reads CASSPNYGYTF. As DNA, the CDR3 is TGTGCCAGCAGTCCAAACTATGGCTACACCTTC.